These 23 T cell receptor beta chains originate from one sample sequenced in a study of monozygotic twins with inflammatory bowel disease. TCRdb re-called the 5' RACE reads; one entry per CDR3 protein, DNA not given. Its table records about 300,000 distinct CDR3 sequences. Sequences were obtained from blood. These receptors were collected from a human donor with ulcerative colitis or Crohn's disease, or a healthy co-twin of an affected twin (not recorded which).

The chain has TRBV7-2 and TRBJ1-1; TCRdb outputs TRBD1, but without DNA this stays unchecked. Per germline, CDR1 SGHTA and CDR2 FQGNSA. The CDR3 is 13 amino acids. CDR3 sequence reads: CASSEGRGTEAFF.

The CDR3 sequence is CASRPTLSSYNEQFF. J is TRBJ2-1 and V is TRBV3-1. CDR1 LGHDT and CDR2 YNNKEL come from the germline V gene (reference sequence). The CDR3 consists of 15 residues.

V and J are TRBV3-1 and TRBJ1-4; TCRdb's D call of TRBD1 is untestable without DNA. This CDR3 has 15 amino acids. Per the germline V gene, CDR1 is LGHDT and CDR2 is YNNKEL (reference sequence). The CDR3 region is CASSPRGGPNEKLFF.

This rearrangement joins TRBV5-1 to TRBJ2-5; TCRdb gives TRBD1 as the D gene, but with no DNA this cannot be confirmed. In germline, CDR1 is SGHRS, CDR2 YFSETQ. The CDR3 length is 13 residues. The CDR3: CASSLATGETQYF.

The chain carries TRBV5-1 and TRBJ2-5; the D gene TCRdb calls, TRBD2, cannot be checked with no DNA. The CDR3 is 14 residues long. Germline CDR1 SGHRS, CDR2 YFSETQ. CDR3 sequence reads: CASSSGSGQETQYF.

The CDR3 reads CASSQGQGRGEQFF. This sequence joins TRBV28 and TRBJ2-1; TCRdb's D call of TRBD1 is untestable without DNA. Germline V gives CDR1 MDHEN, CDR2 SYDVKM. The CDR3 length is 14 residues.

This chain connects TRBV20-1 to TRBJ2-7; there is no DNA to check the TCRdb D call of TRBD2. Germline values: CDR1 DFQATT, CDR2 SNEGSKA (reference sequence). CDR3 length equals 17 residues. CDR3 sequence: CSAHGPGTSGTNYEQYF.

The chain uses TRBV5-1 and TRBJ2-3; the D call from TCRdb, TRBD2, cannot be confirmed without DNA. Germline V CDR1 and CDR2: SGHRS, YFSETQ. The CDR3 is 15 residues long. CDR3 sequence: CASSLYPGTSDTQYF. The full variable domain, rest sourced from reference TRBV5-1 and TRBJ2-3, is KAGVTQTPRYLIKTRGQQVTLSCSPISGHRSVSWYQQTPGQGLQFLFEYFSETQRNKGNFPGRFSGRQFSNSRSEMNVSTLELGDSALYLCASSLYPGTSDTQYFGPGTRLTVL.

This chain connects TRBV7-2 to TRBJ2-7; TCRdb's D gene call, TRBD2, goes unchecked for lack of DNA. The CDR3 contains 11 residues. CDR1 is SGHTA and CDR2 is FQGNSA in the germline V gene. The CDR3 is CASSYGLERYF. The full variable domain, its missing parts supplied by reference TRBV7-2 and TRBJ2-7, is GAGVSQSPSNKVTEKGKDVELRCDPISGHTALYWYRQSLGQGLEFLIYFQGNSAPDKSGLPSDRFSAERTGGSVSTLTIQRTQQEDSAVYLCASSYGLERYFGPGTRLTVT.

The genes are TRBV7-2 and TRBJ2-2; TCRdb gives TRBD2 as the D gene, but with no DNA this cannot be confirmed. The CDR3 length is 15 residues. CDR1 is SGHTA, CDR2 FQGNSA, per germline. CDR3 loop: CASSFSSGLPGELFF.

The rearrangement uses TRBV11-2 and TRBJ2-3; the D gene TCRdb calls, TRBD1, cannot be checked with no DNA. This CDR3 comprises 15 residues. Germline CDR1 and CDR2: SGHAT and FQNNGV. CDR3 region: CASRPEGGLTDTQYF.

The V and J genes are TRBV4-2 and TRBJ2-7; checking the TCRdb D call of TRBD2 is not possible without DNA. Germline-derived CDR1 and CDR2 are LGHNA and YNFKEQ. This CDR3 comprises 15 residues. CDR3 sequence reads: CASSQDASGNYEQYF.

V is TRBV5-1 and J is TRBJ2-2. Germline CDR1 is SGHRS and CDR2 is YFSETQ. There are 13 residues in the CDR3. The CDR3 loop is CASSSGRPGELFF.

This sequence joins TRBV24-1 and TRBJ2-1; without DNA, the TCRdb call of TRBD2 cannot be checked. Germline CDR1 and CDR2: KGHDR and SFDVKD. The CDR3 sequence is 14 residues long. This CDR3 is CATSDLRKGGWQFF.

The gene calls are TRBV4-3 and TRBJ2-5. Germline V CDR1 and CDR2: LGHNA, YSLEER. CDR3 length: 17 amino acids. The CDR3 loop is CASSQVHSWITQETQYF.

This chain uses TRBV12-3 or TRBV12-4 with TRBJ1-2; TCRdb reports TRBD1, a call that lacks DNA to check it against. The CDR3 has 16 amino acids. CDR3 loop: CASSLGTGGLGNGYTF.

The rearrangement uses TRBV7-2 and TRBJ2-5; TCRdb lists TRBD1, though no DNA is available to test this call. The CDR3 loop spans 15 amino acids. CDR1 SGHTA and CDR2 FQGNSA come from the germline V gene. The CDR3 protein is CASSRDRAGRETQYF.

The chain has TRBV7-2 and TRBJ2-1; without DNA, the TCRdb call of TRBD2 cannot be checked. This CDR3 region has 16 residues. Germline V CDR1 and CDR2: SGHTA, FQGNSA. The CDR3 loop reads CASSGTGTSAGNEQFF.

This rearrangement joins TRBV4-3 to TRBJ2-5. Looked up from germline, CDR1 is LGHNA and CDR2 is YSLEER. This CDR3 contains 12 residues. CDR3 loop: CASSRADGTQYF.

J is TRBJ2-7 and V is TRBV21-1. TRBV21-1 is a recognized pseudogene. This CDR3 contains 16 residues. This CDR3 reads CASSHLALPVSYEQYF.

This chain uses TRBV19 with TRBJ2-1; TCRdb reports TRBD1, a call that lacks DNA to check it against. Germline CDR1 is LNHDA and CDR2 is SQIVND (reference sequence). The CDR3 covers 15 residues. The CDR3: CASSRTGLSYNEQFF. The variable domain in full, completed from reference TRBV19 and TRBJ2-1, reads DGGITQSPKYLFRKEGQNVTLSCEQNLNHDAMYWYRQDPGQGLRLIYYSQIVNDFQKGDIAEGYSVSREKKESFPLTVTSAQKNPTAFYLCASSRTGLSYNEQFFGPGTRLTVL.

The chain combines TRBV11-2 with TRBJ2-3; checking the TCRdb D call of TRBD2 is not possible without DNA. Germline V gene data show CDR1 as SGHAT and CDR2 as FQNNGV. The CDR3 totals 18 residues. CDR3 protein: CASSQGRGRVSPWFTQYF.

The chain carries TRBV7-2 and TRBJ2-5; no DNA is available, so the TRBD1 call from TCRdb remains unchecked. This CDR3 has 13 amino acids. Per the germline V gene, CDR1 is SGHTA and CDR2 is FQGNSA. Here the CDR3 reads CASSSPIVQTQYF.